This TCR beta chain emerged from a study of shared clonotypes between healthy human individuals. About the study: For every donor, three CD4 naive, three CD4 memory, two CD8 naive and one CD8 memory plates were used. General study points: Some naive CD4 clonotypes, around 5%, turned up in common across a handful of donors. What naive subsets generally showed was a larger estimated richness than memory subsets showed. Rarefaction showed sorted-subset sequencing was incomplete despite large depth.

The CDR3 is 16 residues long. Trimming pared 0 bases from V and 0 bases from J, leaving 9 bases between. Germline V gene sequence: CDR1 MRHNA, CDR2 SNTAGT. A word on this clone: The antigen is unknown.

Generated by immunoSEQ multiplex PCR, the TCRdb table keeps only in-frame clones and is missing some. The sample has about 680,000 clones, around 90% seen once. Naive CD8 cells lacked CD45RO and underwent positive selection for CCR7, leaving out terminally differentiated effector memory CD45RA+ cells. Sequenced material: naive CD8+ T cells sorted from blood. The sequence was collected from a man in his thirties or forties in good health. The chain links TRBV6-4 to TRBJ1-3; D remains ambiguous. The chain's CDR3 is CASSDSDGNSGNTIYF. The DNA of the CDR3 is TGTGCCAGCAGTGACTCGGACGGAAACTCTGGAAACACCATATATTTT.